This T cell receptor (beta chain) comes out of a study of beta chain features in type 1 diabetes. Broader study findings: In every one of the four CD4+ subsets, TCRB CDR3s were moderately but significantly shorter in Type 1 diabetes patients.

Every single donor gave one heparinised blood draw, and these averaged roughly 120 mL. On this clone itself: Antigen specificity is unknown.

The ends were cut back, 8 bases at V and 1 base at J, with 12 bases in the middle. The CDR3 is made up of 13 amino acids. CDR1 and CDR2 (germline): SGHRS, YFSETQ. Sequenced material consisted of expressed TCRB transcripts (all of the isolated RNA was reverse transcribed). Clones were read by immunoSEQ multiplex PCR, and TCRdb kept only the in-frame ones, dropping some. The sample contains 250,000 or so clones, more than 11% of which appear only once. The clonotype comes from a young man with type 1 diabetes. The chain couples TRBV5-1 to TRBJ2-5; TRBD1 is a possible D gene (6 bases). What was sequenced was naive CD4+ T cells from blood. CDR3 sequence reads: CASYRVLQETQYF. CDR3 nucleotide sequence: TGCGCCAGTTACAGGGTGCTCCAAGAGACCCAGTACTTC. Full variable domain (outside the CDR3, taken from reference TRBV5-1 and TRBJ2-5): KAGVTQTPRYLIKTRGQQVTLSCSPISGHRSVSWYQQTPGQGLQFLFEYFSETQRNKGNFPGRFSGRQFSNSRSEMNVSTLELGDSALYLCASYRVLQETQYFGPGTRLLVL.